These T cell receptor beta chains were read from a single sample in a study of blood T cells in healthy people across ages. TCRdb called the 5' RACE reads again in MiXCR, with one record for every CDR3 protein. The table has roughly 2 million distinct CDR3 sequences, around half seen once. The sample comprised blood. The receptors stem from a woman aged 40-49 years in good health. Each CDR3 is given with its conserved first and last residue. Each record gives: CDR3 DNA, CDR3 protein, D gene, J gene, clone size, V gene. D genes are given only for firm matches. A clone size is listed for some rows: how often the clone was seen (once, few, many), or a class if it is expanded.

TGCAGTGCTAGAGATATGCACCACACAGATACGCAGTATTTT,CSARDMHHTDTQYF,.,TRBJ2-3,.,TRBV20-1
TGTGTCAGCAGCTTAGAATTACTGGGACAGGGAAGCTACGAGCAGTACTTC,CVSSLELLGQGSYEQYF,TRBD1,TRBJ2-7,.,TRBV7-2
TGCGCCGGCAGCCAAGATCTCGGGGGTGGACTTATGGCCACAGATACGCAGTATTTT,CAGSQDLGGGLMATDTQYF,.,TRBJ2-3,.,TRBV4-3
TGTGCCAGCAGTTACTTGGGGGCGGGGGGAAGCACAGATACGCAGTATTTT,CASSYLGAGGSTDTQYF,TRBD2,TRBJ2-3,.,TRBV6-5
TGTGCCAGCAGTGAACTGCGGGGGGGCTACAATGAGCAGTTCTTC,CASSELRGGYNEQFF,TRBD2,TRBJ2-1,.,TRBV6-1
TGTGCCAGCAGTTACTCGAAAGTCACTAACTACGAGCAGTACTTC,CASSYSKVTNYEQYF,.,TRBJ2-7,.,TRBV6-5
TGTGCCAGCAGACTCATCGCGACAGGGAATGGCTACACCTTC,CASRLIATGNGYTF,TRBD1,TRBJ1-2,.,TRBV12-3/TRBV12-4
TGTGCCAGCGCCTGGGCCGCCCCTACCTACGAGCAGTACTTC,CASAWAAPTYEQYF,.,TRBJ2-7,few,TRBV2
TGCTGTGCTCGGCGTCTAGCGGGCTCCTACAATGAGCAGTTCTTC,CCARRLAGSYNEQFF,TRBD2,TRBJ2-1,.,TRBV20-1
TGTGCCAGCAGCTTAGTACAGGGGGGCTACTATGGCTACACCTTC,CASSLVQGGYYGYTF,TRBD1,TRBJ1-2,.,TRBV11-2
TGTGCCACCAGCGGACAAGACAGGGTAGGCGGCTACACCTTC,CATSGQDRVGGYTF,TRBD1,TRBJ1-2,.,TRBV15
TGTGCCAGCAGCTCGATGGGTTCTAACTATGGCTACACCTTC,CASSSMGSNYGYTF,.,TRBJ1-2,.,TRBV5-6
TGTGCCAGTAGTATTGGGGCCAGTGGAGGCTATGGCTACACCTTC,CASSIGASGGYGYTF,.,TRBJ1-2,.,TRBV19
TGCGCCAGCAGCCTAAACAGTGGTGTTCAAGAGACCCAGTACTTC,CASSLNSGVQETQYF,.,TRBJ2-5,few,TRBV5-1
TGTGCCACCAGCGGTACAGGCACGCGGAGCTCCTATAATTCACCCCTCCACTTT,CATSGTGTRSSYNSPLHF,.,TRBJ1-6,.,TRBV15
TGTGCCAGCCGGCCAGCGGGGGTCTATAATGAGCAGTTCTTC,CASRPAGVYNEQFF,TRBD2,TRBJ2-1,.,TRBV6-2/TRBV6-3
TGTGCCTGCAGTTTCCTACTAGCGGGGGCTACCAATGAGCAGTTCTTC,CACSFLLAGATNEQFF,TRBD2,TRBJ2-1,.,TRBV6-5
TGTGCCAGCAGTTATACAGGGGGCGCACGGAATGAAAAACTGTTTTTT,CASSYTGGARNEKLFF,TRBD1,TRBJ1-4,.,TRBV6-5
TGTGCCAGCAGGCCCATAGGCTCCAATGAGCAGTTCTTC,CASRPIGSNEQFF,.,TRBJ2-1,.,TRBV6-5
TGCGCCAGCAGCTTGGATCCAGCGGGTACAACCTCCTACAATGAGCAGTTCTTC,CASSLDPAGTTSYNEQFF,.,TRBJ2-1,.,TRBV5-1
TGTGCCACCAGGAACTCCACGACAGGGTACGAGACCCAGTACTTC,CATRNSTTGYETQYF,TRBD1,TRBJ2-5,many,TRBV6-2/TRBV6-3
TGTGCCACCAGCAGAGAAAAGAAGGGCGAGCAGTACTTC,CATSREKKGEQYF,.,TRBJ2-7,.,TRBV15
TGTGCCAGCAGCTTAGGAACGGATGCCTACGAGCAGTACTTC,CASSLGTDAYEQYF,.,TRBJ2-7,few,TRBV7-2
TGCGCCAGCGCCTGGACGATGGGGGAGCTGTTTTTT,CASAWTMGELFF,.,TRBJ2-2,.,TRBV4-1
TGTGCCAGCAGCCCGGGACAGAGCCAATATGGCTACACCTTC,CASSPGQSQYGYTF,TRBD1,TRBJ1-2,few,TRBV12-3/TRBV12-4
TGTGCCATCAGTGAAAATCCCGTGGGCGGGGGGCTGACAGATACGCAGTATTTT,CAISENPVGGGLTDTQYF,TRBD2,TRBJ2-3,.,TRBV10-3
TGTGCCAGCAGCGCGAATAGGCAAGAGACCCGGTACTTC,CASSANRQETRYF,.,TRBJ2-5,.,TRBV6-5
TGTGCCACCAGCAGAGGAACCCGCGACGGGAACCTTCTAGCCAAAAACATTCAGTACTTC,CATSRGTRDGNLLAKNIQYF,.,TRBJ2-4,.,TRBV15
TGTGCCAGCAGGGGTCGAGGGGTCCTGAAGAGCTCCTACAATGAGCAGTTCTTC,CASRGRGVLKSSYNEQFF,.,TRBJ2-1,.,TRBV7-9
TGTGCCAGCAGTGCTATCCTAACAGGGACCGGCTACACCTTC,CASSAILTGTGYTF,.,TRBJ1-2,.,TRBV6-6
TGTGCCAGCAGCTTAGCCCCTCATGGGCAGTATTTT,CASSLAPHGQYF,.,TRBJ2-3,.,TRBV13